A single sample gave rise to the 3 T cell receptor beta chains below, sequenced in a study of cytomegalovirus exposure and HLA in healthy donors. PCR involved 60 Vbeta and 13 Jbeta primers. Measured with immunoSEQ multiplex PCR; TCRdb has only the in-frame clones, and not every one. The sample lists roughly 160,000 clones; over 75% were seen once. Sequencing input: PBMCs. The receptors were gathered from a woman aged 25 to 39 in good health and CMV-seronegative.

About this clone itself: Germline is not matched at one junction end, which may reflect a read error. The chain combines TRBV4-1 with TRBJ1-4, with a possible D match to TRBD1 (5 bases). The CDR3 covers 14 residues. Germline V gene lookup returns CDR1 MGHRA and CDR2 YSYEKL. CDR3 nucleotide sequence: TGTGCCAGCAGCTCGGGGGTGTCTAATGAAAAACTGTTTTTT. Its translation is CASSSGVSNEKLFF.

The rearrangement uses TRBV23-1 and TRBJ2-3; 7 bases map to TRBD1. TRBV23-1 is an ORF, and what it does is uncertain. Trimming at V came to 0 bases and at J to 2 bases, leaving 8 bases not matched to a gene. CDR3 length: 17 residues. DNA of the CDR3: TGCGCCAGCAGTCAATCGGAGACAGGGTGGAACACAGATACGCAGTATTTT. Its translation is CASSQSETGWNTDTQYF.

The chain recombines TRBV5-4 with TRBJ2-2, with D uncertain. Trimming took off 2 bases at V and 4 bases at J, with 6 bases between the two ends. There are 13 residues in the CDR3. Germline V gives CDR1 SGHNT, CDR2 YYREEE (reference sequence). The CDR3 is CASSLLITGELFF. The CDR3 region has the DNA TGTGCCAGCAGCTTACTGATCACCGGGGAGCTGTTTTTT.